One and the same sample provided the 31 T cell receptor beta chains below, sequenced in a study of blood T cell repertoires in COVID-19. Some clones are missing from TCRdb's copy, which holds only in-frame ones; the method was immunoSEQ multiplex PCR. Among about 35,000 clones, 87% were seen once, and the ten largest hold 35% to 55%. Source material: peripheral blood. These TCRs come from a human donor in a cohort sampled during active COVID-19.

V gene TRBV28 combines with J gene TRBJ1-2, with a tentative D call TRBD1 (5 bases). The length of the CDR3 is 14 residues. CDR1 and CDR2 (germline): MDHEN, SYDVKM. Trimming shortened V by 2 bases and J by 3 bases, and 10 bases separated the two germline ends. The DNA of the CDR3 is TGTGCCAGCAGTTTAGCAGGGTCCGACTATGGCTACACCTTC. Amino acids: CASSLAGSDYGYTF.

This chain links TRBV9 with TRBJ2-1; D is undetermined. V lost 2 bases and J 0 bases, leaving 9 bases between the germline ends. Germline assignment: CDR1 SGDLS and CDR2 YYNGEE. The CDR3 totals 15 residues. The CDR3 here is CASSVQVASYNEQFF. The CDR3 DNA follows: TGTGCCAGCAGCGTTCAAGTAGCCTCCTACAATGAGCAGTTCTTC.

As DNA, the CDR3 is TGTGCCAGCACTTGGGAAGGACATTCGGATTCACCCCTCCACTTT. It translates to CASTWEGHSDSPLHF. The chain links TRBV6-5 to TRBJ1-6, with D possibly matching TRBD1 (5 bases). Per the germline V gene, CDR1 is MNHEY and CDR2 is SVGAGI. The CDR3 extends over 15 amino acids. Deletions cut 7 bases from V and 8 bases from J, with 18 bases between.

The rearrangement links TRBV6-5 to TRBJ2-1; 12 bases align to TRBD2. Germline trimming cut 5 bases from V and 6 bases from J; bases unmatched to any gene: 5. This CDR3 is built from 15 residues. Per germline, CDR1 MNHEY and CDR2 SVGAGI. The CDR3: CASSPSSGGANEQFF. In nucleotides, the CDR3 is TGTGCCAGCAGTCCTTCTAGCGGGGGGGCCAATGAGCAGTTCTTC.

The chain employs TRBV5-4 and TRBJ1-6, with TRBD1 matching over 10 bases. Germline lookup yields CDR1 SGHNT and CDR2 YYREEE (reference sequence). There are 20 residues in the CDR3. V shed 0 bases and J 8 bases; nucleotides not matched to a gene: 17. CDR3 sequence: CASSLADKDRGRVYYSPLHF. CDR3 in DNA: TGTGCCAGCAGCTTGGCCGACAAAGACAGGGGGCGCGTTTATTATTCACCCCTCCACTTT.

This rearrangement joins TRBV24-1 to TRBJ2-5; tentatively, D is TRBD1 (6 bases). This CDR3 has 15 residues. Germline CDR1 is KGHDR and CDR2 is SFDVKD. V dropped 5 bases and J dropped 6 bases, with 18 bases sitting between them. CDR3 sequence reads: CATSAPRGGEKTQYF. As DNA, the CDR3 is TGTGCCACCAGTGCGCCCAGGGGTGGTGAAAAGACCCAGTACTTC.

This chain's CDR3 is CASSSKGTGSNSPLHF. CDR3 in DNA: TGTGCCAGCAGCTCGAAGGGTACAGGGTCAAATTCACCCCTCCACTTT. J is TRBJ1-6 and V is TRBV3-1 (or the pseudogene TRBV3-2), with D perhaps TRBD1 (6 bases). V lost 5 bases and J 7 bases, leaving 18 bases between the germline ends. Per germline, CDR1 LGHDT and CDR2 YNNKEL (reference sequence). The CDR3 spans 16 residues.

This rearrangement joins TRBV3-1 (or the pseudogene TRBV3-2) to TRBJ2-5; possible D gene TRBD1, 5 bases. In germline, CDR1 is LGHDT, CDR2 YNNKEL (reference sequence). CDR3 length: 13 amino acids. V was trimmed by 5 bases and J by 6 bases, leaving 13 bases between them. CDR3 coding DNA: TGTGCCAGCAGCTTGGGGCGCGTCCAGACCCAGTACTTC. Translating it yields CASSLGRVQTQYF.

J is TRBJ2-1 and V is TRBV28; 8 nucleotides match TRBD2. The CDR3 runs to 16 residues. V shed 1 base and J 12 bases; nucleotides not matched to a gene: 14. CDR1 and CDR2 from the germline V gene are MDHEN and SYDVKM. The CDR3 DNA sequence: TGTGCCAGCAGTTTATTAACGCTGGGCGGGGGGCGCCGGCAGTTCTTC. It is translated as CASSLLTLGGGRRQFF.

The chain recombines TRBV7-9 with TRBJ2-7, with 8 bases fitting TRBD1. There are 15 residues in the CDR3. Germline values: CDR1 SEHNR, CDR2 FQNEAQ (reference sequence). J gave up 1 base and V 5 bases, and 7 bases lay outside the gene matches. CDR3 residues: CASSPYGQGSYEQYF. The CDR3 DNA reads TGTGCCAGCAGCCCTTATGGACAGGGTTCCTACGAGCAGTACTTC.

The CDR3 DNA sequence: TGTGCCAGCAGCTTACGCGTGTCCTACGAGCAGTACTTC. As protein: CASSLRVSYEQYF. The chain combines TRBV7-2 with TRBJ2-7; D gene uncertain. Germline V gene data show CDR1 as SGHTA and CDR2 as FQGNSA. The CDR3 spans 13 residues. V lost 2 bases and J lost 1, with 6 bases in between.

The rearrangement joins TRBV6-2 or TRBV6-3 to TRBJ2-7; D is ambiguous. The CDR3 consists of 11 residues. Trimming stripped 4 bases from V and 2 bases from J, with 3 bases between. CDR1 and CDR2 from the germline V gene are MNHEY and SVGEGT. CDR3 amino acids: CASSSAYEQYF. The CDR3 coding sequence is TGTGCCAGCAGTTCCGCCTACGAGCAGTACTTC.

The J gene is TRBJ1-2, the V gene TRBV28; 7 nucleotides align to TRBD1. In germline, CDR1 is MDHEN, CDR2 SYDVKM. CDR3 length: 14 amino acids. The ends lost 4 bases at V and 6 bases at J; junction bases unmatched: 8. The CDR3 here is CASSSLRGVDGYTF. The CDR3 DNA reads TGTGCCAGCAGTTCCCTCAGGGGGGTCGATGGCTACACCTTC.

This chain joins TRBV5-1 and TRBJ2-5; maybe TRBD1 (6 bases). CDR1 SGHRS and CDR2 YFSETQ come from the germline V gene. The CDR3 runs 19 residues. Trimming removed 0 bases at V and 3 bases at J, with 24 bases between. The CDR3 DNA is TGCGCCAGCAGCTTGGAATGGCTTTGGACAGCCAGATTTAAAGAGACCCAGTACTTC. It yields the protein CASSLEWLWTARFKETQYF.

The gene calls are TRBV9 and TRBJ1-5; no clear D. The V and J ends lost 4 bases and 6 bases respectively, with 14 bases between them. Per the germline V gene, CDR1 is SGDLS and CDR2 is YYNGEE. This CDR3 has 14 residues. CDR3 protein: CASSPRPGAQPQHF. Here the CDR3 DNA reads TGTGCCAGCAGCCCACGCCCGGGTGCTCAGCCCCAGCATTTT.

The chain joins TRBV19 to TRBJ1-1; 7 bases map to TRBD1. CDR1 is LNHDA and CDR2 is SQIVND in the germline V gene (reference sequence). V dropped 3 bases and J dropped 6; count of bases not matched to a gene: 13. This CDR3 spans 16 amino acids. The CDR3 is CASSILRQGWVAEAFF. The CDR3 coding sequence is TGTGCCAGTAGTATTCTGCGACAGGGTTGGGTCGCTGAAGCTTTCTTT.

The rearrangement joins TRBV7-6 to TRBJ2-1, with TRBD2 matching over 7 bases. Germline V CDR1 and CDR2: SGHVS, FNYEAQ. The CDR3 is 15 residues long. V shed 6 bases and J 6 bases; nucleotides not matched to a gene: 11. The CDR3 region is CASSRSGTFSNEQFF. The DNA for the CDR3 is TGTGCCAGCAGTAGAAGCGGGACCTTCTCCAATGAGCAGTTCTTC. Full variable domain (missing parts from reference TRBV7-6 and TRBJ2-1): GAGVSQSPRYKVTKRGQDVALRCDPISGHVSLYWYRQALGQGPEFLTYFNYEAQQDKSGLPNDRFSAERPEGSISTLTIQRTEQRDSAMYRCASSRSGTFSNEQFFGPGTRLTVL.

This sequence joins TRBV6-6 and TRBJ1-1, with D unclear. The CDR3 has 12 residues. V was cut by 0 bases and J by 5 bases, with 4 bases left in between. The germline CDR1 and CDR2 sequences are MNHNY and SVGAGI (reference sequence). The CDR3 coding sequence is TGTGCCAGCAGTTACTCGACTACTGAAGCTTTCTTT. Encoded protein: CASSYSTTEAFF.

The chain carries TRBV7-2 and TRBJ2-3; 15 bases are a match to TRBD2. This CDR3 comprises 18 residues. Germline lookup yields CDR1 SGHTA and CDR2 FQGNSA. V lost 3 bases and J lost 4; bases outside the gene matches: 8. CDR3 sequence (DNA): TGTGCCAGCAGCTTCGGACGGACTAGCGGGGGGGCGGCAGATACGCAGTATTTT. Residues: CASSFGRTSGGAADTQYF. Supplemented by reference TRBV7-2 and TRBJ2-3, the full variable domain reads GAGVSQSPSNKVTEKGKDVELRCDPISGHTALYWYRQSLGQGLEFLIYFQGNSAPDKSGLPSDRFSAERTGGSVSTLTIQRTQQEDSAVYLCASSFGRTSGGAADTQYFGPGTRLTVL.

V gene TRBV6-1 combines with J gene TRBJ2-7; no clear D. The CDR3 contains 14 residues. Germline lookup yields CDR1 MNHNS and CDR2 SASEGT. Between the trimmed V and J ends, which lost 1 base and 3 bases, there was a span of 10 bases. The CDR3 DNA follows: TGTGCCAGCAGTGAAGACCGTAGACTCTACGAGCAGTACTTC. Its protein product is CASSEDRRLYEQYF.

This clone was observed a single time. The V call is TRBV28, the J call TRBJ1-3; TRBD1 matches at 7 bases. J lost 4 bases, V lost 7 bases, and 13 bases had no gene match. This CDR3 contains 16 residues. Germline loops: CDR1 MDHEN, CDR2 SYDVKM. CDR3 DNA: TGTGCCAGCACGCTAGTAGGGGGCGCGCCCGGAAACACCATATATTTT. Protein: CASTLVGGAPGNTIYF.

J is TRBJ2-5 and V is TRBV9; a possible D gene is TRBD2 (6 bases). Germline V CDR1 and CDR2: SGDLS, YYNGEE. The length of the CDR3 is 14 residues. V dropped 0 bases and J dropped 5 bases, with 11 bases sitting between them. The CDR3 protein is CASSVAGGSETQYF. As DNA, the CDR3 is TGTGCCAGCAGCGTAGCTGGGGGGTCGGAGACCCAGTACTTC.

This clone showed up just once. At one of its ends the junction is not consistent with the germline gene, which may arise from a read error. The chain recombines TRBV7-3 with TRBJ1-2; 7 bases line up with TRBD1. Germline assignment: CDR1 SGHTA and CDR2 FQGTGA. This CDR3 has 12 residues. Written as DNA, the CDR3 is TGTGCCAGCAGCTCCAACGGACAGGCGGTAATCTTC. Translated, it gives CASSSNGQAVIF.

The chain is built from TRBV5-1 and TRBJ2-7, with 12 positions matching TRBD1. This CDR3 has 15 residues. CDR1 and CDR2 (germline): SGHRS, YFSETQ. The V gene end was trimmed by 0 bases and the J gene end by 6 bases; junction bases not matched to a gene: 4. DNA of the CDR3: TGCGCCAGCAGCTTGGGGGACAGGGGGCTGCGCGAGCAGTACTTC. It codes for CASSLGDRGLREQYF.

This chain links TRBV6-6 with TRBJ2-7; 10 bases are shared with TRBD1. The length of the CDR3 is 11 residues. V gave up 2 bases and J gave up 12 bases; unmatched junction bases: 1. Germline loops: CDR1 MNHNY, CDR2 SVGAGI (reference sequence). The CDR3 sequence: CASSYGTGAYF. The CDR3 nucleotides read TGTGCCAGCAGTTACGGGACAGGGGCGTACTTC.

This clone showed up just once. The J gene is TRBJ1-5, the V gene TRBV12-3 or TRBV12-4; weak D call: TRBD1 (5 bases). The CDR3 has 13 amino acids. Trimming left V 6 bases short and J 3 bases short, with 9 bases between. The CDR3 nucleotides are TGTGCCAGCAGCGGGGGGACCAATCAGCCCCAGCATTTT. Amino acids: CASSGGTNQPQHF.

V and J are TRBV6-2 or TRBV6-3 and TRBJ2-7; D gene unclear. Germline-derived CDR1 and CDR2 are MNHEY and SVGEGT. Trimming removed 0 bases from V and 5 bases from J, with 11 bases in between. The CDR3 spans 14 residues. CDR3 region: CASSYSSSTHEQYF. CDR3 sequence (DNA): TGTGCCAGCAGTTACTCGAGTAGTACCCACGAGCAGTACTTC.

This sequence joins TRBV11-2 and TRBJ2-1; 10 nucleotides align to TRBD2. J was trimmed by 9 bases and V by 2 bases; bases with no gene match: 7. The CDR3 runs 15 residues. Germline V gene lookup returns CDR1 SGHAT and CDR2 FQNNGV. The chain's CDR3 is CASSLPSGGYSEQFF. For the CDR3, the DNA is TGTGCCAGCAGCTTACCTAGCGGGGGATATAGTGAGCAGTTCTTC. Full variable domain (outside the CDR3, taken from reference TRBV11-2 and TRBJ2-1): EAGVAQSPRYKIIEKRQSVAFWCNPISGHATLYWYQQILGQGPKLLIQFQNNGVVDDSQLPKDRFSAERLKGVDSTLKIQPAKLEDSAVYLCASSLPSGGYSEQFFGPGTRLTVL.

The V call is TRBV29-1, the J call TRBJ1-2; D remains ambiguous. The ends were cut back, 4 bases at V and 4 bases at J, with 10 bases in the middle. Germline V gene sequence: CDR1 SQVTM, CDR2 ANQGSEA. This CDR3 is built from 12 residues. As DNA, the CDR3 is TGCAGCGTTGGCGGGCGGGGCTATGGCTACACCTTC. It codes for CSVGGRGYGYTF.

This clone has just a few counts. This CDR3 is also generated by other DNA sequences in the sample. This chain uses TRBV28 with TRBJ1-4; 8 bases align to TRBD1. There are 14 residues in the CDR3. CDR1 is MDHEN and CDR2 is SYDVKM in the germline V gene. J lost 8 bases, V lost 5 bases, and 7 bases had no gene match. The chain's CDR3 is CASSRGQGREKLFF. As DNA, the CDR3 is TGTGCCAGCAGTCGAGGACAGGGTCGAGAAAAACTGTTTTTT.

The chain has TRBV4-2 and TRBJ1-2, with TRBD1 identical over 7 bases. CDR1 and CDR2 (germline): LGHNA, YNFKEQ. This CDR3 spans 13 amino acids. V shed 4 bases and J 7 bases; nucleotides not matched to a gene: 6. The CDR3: CASSPRGQRGYTF. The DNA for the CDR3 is TGTGCCAGCAGCCCCCGGGGACAGCGTGGCTACACCTTC.